This T cell receptor beta chain was sequenced during a study of T-cell reconstitution after alpha-beta-depleted transplantation in children. Germline V CDR1 and CDR2: DFQATT, SNEGSKA (reference sequence). After removal of 3 bases from V and 0 bases from J, the junction contained 5 bases not matched to a gene. CDR3 length: 16 residues. For TCRbeta, the library was prepared with unique molecular identifiers. TCRdb analysed the PCR reads with MiXCR anew, one entry per CDR3 protein. This table holds about 500,000 distinct CDR3 sequences, 32% found once. The chain employs TRBV20-1 and TRBJ2-5, with 12 bases that match TRBD2. This sample comprised PBMCs from the stem cell graft donor, obtained from the stem cell graft. This TCR derives from a human donor who donated a stem cell graft to a child with aplastic anemia. CDR3 protein: CSARGGTSGHQETQYF. The CDR3 DNA follows: TGCAGTGCTAGGGGGGGGACTAGCGGGCACCAAGAGACCCAGTACTTC.